This T cell receptor beta chain emerged from a study of OX40 agonist ivuxolimab in advanced cancers. At the level of the whole study: Ivuxolimab was a fully human IgG2 agonistic monoclonal antibody targeting the costimulatory receptor OX40 (CD134). Intravenous ivuxolimab was administered to patients every 2 weeks at six dose levels: 0.01, 0.1, 0.3, 1.5, 3 and 10 mg/kg. Among the 52 dose-escalation patients, around 20 had hepatocellular carcinoma, roughly 15 melanoma, 9 renal cell carcinoma and 9 head and neck cancer. A male proportion of around 80% and a mean age of roughly 55 years, ranging from about 20 to 85, were recorded for the dose-escalation cohort. Patients were allowed to have had prior anti-PD-1, anti-PD-L1 or anti-CTLA-4 therapy, and around two fifths of the dose-escalation patients had been treated with checkpoint inhibitors. Partial responses were achieved by three dose-escalation patients, of whom one had hepatocellular carcinoma and two had cutaneous melanoma. The purpose of peripheral TCRbeta sequencing was to test whether ivuxolimab changed TCR sequence diversity and led to clonal T-cell expansion. The paper describes the monotherapy dose-escalation part (N ≈ 51 patients) of the phase I trial of ivuxolimab.

Patients with autoimmune disease history or receiving systemic immunosuppression were excluded from the trial. Peripheral blood for TCR sequencing was drawn from every dose cohort at baseline, at cycle 4 day 1 and at cycle 7 day 1. Samples were obtained from an open-label, multicenter, first-in-human phase I dose-escalation trial of ivuxolimab. The trial enrolled adults with locally advanced or metastatic head and neck squamous cell, hepatocellular, melanoma or renal cell carcinoma. CD4+ and CD8+ T cells were sorted separately from peripheral blood before TCR sequencing. The investigation overall reported the following: Partial responders in the 0.1-3.0 mg/kg groups had among the lowest normalized peripheral clonal expansion, especially among CD8+ T cells. At doses of 0.1 to 3.0 mg/kg, clonal expansion of both CD4+ and CD8+ blood T cells was observed from baseline to week 6. On average, CD8+ T cells showed more expanded clones than CD4+ T cells after ivuxolimab. Low levels of normalized T-cell clonal expansion were also seen in some patients who did not respond. The antigen specificity of the clonally expanded peripheral T cells was not determined.

Worth noting for this clone: There is no known antigen for this receptor. Base qualities were left out, and no much larger clone turns up one base away.

Genomic DNA was isolated from the sorted cells so that the TCRbeta CDR3 region could be sequenced. The immunoSEQ Assay was used for sequencing of TCRbeta CDR3 regions. This is the immuneACCESS table as TCRdb keeps it, with only in-frame sequences that have V and J called. A part of the clones is gone; compared with another copy, unresolved V genes explain less than half, and the rest is unexplained. Recorded for this sample are 69,000 or so clones; roughly 80% of them occurred a single time. Together, the top ten hold over 6.5% of the sample. The sample consisted of CD4+ or CD8+ T cells sorted from blood, taken in a trial of the OX40 agonist ivuxolimab. This TCR derives from an adult with an advanced solid tumor such as melanoma, head and neck, liver or kidney cancer.

The DNA reads TGCGCCAGCAGCCGATGGGGATCCGAGGCAGATACGCAGTATTTT. It codes for CASSRWGSEADTQYF. The chain was built from TRBV4-1 and TRBJ2-3; a confident D gene designation cannot be given. CDR1 and CDR2 are read off the germline V gene as MGHRA and YSYEKL. Its CDR3 holds 15 amino acids, cysteine through phenylalanine. Left in the record is the CDR3 DNA by itself, 45 bases read in frame from the first base. V and J lose 4 bases and 4 bases, and a span of 15 bases separates them.